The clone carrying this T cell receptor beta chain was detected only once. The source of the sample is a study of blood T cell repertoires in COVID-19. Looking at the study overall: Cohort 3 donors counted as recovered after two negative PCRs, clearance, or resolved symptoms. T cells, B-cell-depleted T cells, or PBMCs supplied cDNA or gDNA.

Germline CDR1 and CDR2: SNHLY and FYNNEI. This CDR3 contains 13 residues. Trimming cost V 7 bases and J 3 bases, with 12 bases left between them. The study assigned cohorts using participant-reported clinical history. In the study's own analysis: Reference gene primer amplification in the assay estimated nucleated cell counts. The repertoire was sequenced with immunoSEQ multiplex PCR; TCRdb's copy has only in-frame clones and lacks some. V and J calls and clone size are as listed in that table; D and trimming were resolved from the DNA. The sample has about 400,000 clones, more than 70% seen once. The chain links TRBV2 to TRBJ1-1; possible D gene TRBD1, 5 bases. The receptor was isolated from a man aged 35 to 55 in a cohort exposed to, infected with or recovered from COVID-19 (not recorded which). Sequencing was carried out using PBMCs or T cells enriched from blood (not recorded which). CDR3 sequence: CASTEETDTEAFF. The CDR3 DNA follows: TGTGCCAGCACAGAAGAGACAGACACTGAAGCTTTCTTT.